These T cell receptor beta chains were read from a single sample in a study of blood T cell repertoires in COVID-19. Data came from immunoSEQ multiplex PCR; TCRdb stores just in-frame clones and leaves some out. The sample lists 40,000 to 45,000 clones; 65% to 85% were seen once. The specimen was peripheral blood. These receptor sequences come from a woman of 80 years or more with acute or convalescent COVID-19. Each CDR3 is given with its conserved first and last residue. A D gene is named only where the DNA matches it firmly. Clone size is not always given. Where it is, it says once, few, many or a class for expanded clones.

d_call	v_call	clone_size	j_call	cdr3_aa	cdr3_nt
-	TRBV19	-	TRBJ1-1	CASSRLRSDTEAFF	TGTGCCAGTAGTCGATTGAGATCGGACACTGAAGCTTTCTTT
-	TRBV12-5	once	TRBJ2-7	CASGLVKGLEQYF	TGTGCTAGTGGTTTGGTAAAGGGGTTAGAGCAGTACTTC
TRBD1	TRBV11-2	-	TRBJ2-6	CASSYDRAGANVLTF	TGTGCCAGCAGCTACGACAGGGCTGGGGCCAACGTCCTGACTTTC
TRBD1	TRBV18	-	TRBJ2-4	CASSLGPGQENIQYF	TGTGCCAGCTCACTGGGGCCGGGACAGGAAAACATTCAGTACTTC
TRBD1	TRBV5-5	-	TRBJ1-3	CASSTLTGTGNTIYF	TGTGCCAGCAGCACCTTGACAGGGACAGGAAACACCATATATTTT
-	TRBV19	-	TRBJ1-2	CASSRQTGDNYGYTF	TGTGCCAGTAGTCGACAGACAGGTGATAACTATGGCTACACCTTC
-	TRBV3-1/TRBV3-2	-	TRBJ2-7	CASSQGMRHTSSYEQYF	TGTGCCAGCAGCCAAGGTATGCGGCATACTAGCTCCTACGAGCAGTACTTC
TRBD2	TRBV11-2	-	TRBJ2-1	CASSLEGWTSGSSSYNEQFF	TGTGCCAGCAGCTTAGAAGGGTGGACTAGCGGGAGTAGCTCCTACAATGAGCAGTTCTTC
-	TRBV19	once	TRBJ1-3	CASTPSAGSGNTIYF	TGTGCCAGTACCCCCTCCGCGGGCTCTGGAAACACCATATATTTT
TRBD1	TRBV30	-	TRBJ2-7	CAWISYRGNYEQYF	TGTGCCTGGATTTCATACAGGGGCAACTACGAGCAGTACTTC
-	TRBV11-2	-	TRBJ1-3	CASNQGYSGNTIYF	TGTGCCAGCAACCAGGGCTACTCTGGAAACACCATATATTTT
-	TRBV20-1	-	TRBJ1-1	CSARAVREAFF	TGCAGTGCTAGAGCGGTACGTGAAGCTTTCTTT
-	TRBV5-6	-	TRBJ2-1	CASSLVARRGEQFF	TGTGCCAGCAGCTTGGTGGCTCGCCGAGGGGAGCAGTTCTTC
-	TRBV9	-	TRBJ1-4	CASSVAGVQNEKLFF	TGTGCCAGCAGCGTAGCGGGGGTCCAAAATGAAAAACTGTTTTTT
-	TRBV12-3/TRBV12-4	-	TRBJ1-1	CASRLTQNTEAFF	TGTGCCAGCAGACTAACACAGAACACTGAAGCTTTCTTT
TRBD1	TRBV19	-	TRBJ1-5	CASTPLDRGRGQPQHF	TGTGCCAGTACCCCGCTGGACAGGGGGCGCGGTCAGCCCCAGCATTTT
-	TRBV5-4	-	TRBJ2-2	CASSQSPTGELFF	TGTGCCAGCAGCCAATCCCCCACCGGGGAGCTGTTTTTT
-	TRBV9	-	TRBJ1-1	CASSVQGSTEAFF	TGTGCCAGCAGCGTGCAGGGGAGCACTGAAGCTTTCTTT
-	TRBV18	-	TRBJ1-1	CASSPLGGTEAFF	TGTGCCAGCTCACCCCTCGGAGGCACTGAAGCTTTCTTT
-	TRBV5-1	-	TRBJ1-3	CASGDRSSGNTIYF	TGCGCCAGCGGTGACAGAAGCTCTGGAAACACCATATATTTT
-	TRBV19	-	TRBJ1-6	CATNQGSSYNSPLHF	TGTGCCACAAACCAGGGGAGCTCCTATAATTCACCCCTCCACTTT
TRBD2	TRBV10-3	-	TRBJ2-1	CAISAPGGPGNEQFF	TGTGCCATCAGTGCACCGGGAGGCCCAGGCAATGAGCAGTTCTTC
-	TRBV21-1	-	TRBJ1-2	CASSRHLSTVYGYTF	TGTGCCAGCAGCAGACACCTTTCGACAGTCTATGGCTACACCTTC